This TCR beta chain was captured in a study of T cell changes during pregnancy in multiple sclerosis. Assay used: immunoSEQ multiplex PCR; TCRdb lists only in-frame clones, some missing. The sample holds tens of thousands of clones, around 94% seen once. This CDR3 is built from 15 residues. Per germline, CDR1 SGHNT and CDR2 YYREEE (reference sequence). V gave up 0 bases and J gave up 1 base, with 10 bases separating them. Material: CD4+ T cells from peripheral blood mononuclear cells, obtained in the third trimester of pregnancy. The clonotype originates from a female donor with multiple sclerosis, enrolled in a pregnancy study. The rearrangement links TRBV5-4 to TRBJ2-5, with D tentatively TRBD1 (5 bases). The CDR3, as DNA: TGTGCCAGCAGCTTGGATTCAGGGTTCCAAGAGACCCAGTACTTC. Protein sequence: CASSLDSGFQETQYF.